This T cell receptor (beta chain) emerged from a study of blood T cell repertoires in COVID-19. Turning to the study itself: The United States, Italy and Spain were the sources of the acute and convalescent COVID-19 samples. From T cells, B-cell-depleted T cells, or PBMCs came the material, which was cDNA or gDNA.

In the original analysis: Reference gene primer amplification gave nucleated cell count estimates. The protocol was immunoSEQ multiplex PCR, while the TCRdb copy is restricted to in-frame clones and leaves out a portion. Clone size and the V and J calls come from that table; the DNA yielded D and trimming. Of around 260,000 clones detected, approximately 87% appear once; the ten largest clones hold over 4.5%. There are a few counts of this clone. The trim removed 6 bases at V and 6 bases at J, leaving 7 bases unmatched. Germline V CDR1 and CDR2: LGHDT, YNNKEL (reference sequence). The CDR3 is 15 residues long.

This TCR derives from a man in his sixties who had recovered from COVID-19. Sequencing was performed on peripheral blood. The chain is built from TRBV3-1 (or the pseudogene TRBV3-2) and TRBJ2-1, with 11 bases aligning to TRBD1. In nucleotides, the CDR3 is TGTGCCAGCAGTCTTTGGGGACAGGGGGGCAATGAGCAGTTCTTC. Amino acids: CASSLWGQGGNEQFF.